This T cell receptor (beta chain) was recorded in a study of CD4 and CD8 cells across lung adenocarcinoma regions. Donors had localized lung adenocarcinoma, a non-small cell lung cancer. The CDR3 totals 16 residues. In germline, CDR1 is MNHNS, CDR2 SASEGT. The germline V and J ends were trimmed by 6 bases and 13 bases, with 28 bases remaining between them. TCRdb fed the PCR reads into MiXCR, producing one record per CDR3 protein. Of about 5,300 distinct CDR3 sequences listed, 62% are singletons. Source material: CD4+ T cells from the center of a lung tumor. The V and J genes are TRBV6-1 and TRBJ2-4; D possibly corresponds to TRBD2 (7 bases). The origin of this receptor is a female donor with lung adenocarcinoma. The CD4 and CD8 labels of this study may be unreliable. The CDR3: CASSASRGATTDTQYF. CDR3 nucleotide sequence: TGTGCCAGCAGCGCATCCCGGGGGGCGACCACAGATACGCAGTACTTC.